This TCR beta chain was sequenced for a study of blood T cell repertoires in COVID-19. V shed 4 bases and J shed 5 bases, with 17 bases lying between them. Germline V gene lookup returns CDR1 PRHDT and CDR2 FYEKMQ (reference sequence). This CDR3 spans 16 amino acids. Per the study methods: By means of reference gene primer amplification, nucleated cell counts were estimated. Profiling relied on immunoSEQ multiplex PCR, and the TCRdb table lists in-frame clones only, not all of them. D and trimming come from the DNA, and the V and J calls and clone size come from that table. Here the sample spans some 140,000 clones, 91% being singletons.

V gene TRBV13 combines with J gene TRBJ2-2; a weak D match, TRBD2 (5 bases). The sample consisted of peripheral blood. The clonotype originates from a man in his fifties with acute or convalescent COVID-19. The CDR3 is CASSSRGPTPTGELFF. The DNA of the CDR3 is TGTGCCAGCAGCTCCCGGGGTCCTACCCCTACCGGGGAGCTGTTTTTT. Based on the CDR3 plus reference TRBV13 and TRBJ2-2, the full variable domain is AAGVIQSPRHLIKEKRETATLKCYPIPRHDTVYWYQQGPGQDPQFLISFYEKMQSDKGSIPDRFSAQQFSDYHSELNMSSLELGDSALYFCASSSRGPTPTGELFFGEGSRLTVL.